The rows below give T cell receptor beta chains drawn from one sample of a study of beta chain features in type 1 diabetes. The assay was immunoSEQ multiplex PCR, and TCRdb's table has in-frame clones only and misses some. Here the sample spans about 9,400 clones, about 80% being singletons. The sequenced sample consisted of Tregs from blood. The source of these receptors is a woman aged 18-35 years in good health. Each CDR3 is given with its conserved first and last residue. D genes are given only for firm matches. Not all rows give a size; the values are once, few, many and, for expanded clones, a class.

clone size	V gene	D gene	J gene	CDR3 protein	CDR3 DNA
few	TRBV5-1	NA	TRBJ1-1	CASATDLNTEAFF	TGCGCCAGCGCGACAGATTTGAACACTGAAGCTTTCTTT
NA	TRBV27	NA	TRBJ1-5	CASSFTGNQPQHF	TGTGCCAGCAGTTTCACAGGCAATCAGCCCCAGCATTTT
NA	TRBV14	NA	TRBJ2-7	CASSQDPLRLAGLSSYEQYF	TGTGCCAGCAGCCAAGATCCCCTTCGGCTGGCAGGCCTGAGCTCCTACGAGCAGTACTTC
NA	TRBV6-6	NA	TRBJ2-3	CASSYLRPRSDTQYF	TGTGCCAGCAGTTACCTGCGGCCGAGGTCAGATACGCAGTATTTT
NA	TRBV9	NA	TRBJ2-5	CASSVDWGLEQYF	TGTGCCAGCAGCGTAGATTGGGGCCTTGAGCAGTACTTC
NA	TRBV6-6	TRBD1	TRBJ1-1	CASRNRGLDTEAFF	TGTGCCAGCCGCAACAGGGGTTTGGACACTGAAGCTTTCTTT
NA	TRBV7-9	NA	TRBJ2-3	CASSPQRRTDTQYF	TGTGCCAGCAGCCCCCAGCGGCGGACAGATACGCAGTATTTT
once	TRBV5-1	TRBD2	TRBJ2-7	CASTLLAGGPNEQYF	TGCGCCAGCACCCTACTAGCGGGAGGGCCTAACGAGCAGTACTTC
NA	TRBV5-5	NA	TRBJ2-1	CASSLFTGYEQFF	TGTGCCAGCAGCTTGTTCACAGGGTATGAGCAGTTCTTC
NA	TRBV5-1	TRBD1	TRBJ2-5	CASSLGQGVGEETQYF	TGCGCCAGCAGCTTGGGTCAGGGGGTAGGGGAAGAGACCCAGTACTTC
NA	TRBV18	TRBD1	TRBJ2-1	CASSPWTGIKNEQFF	TGTGCCAGCTCACCGTGGACAGGGATAAAGAATGAGCAGTTCTTC
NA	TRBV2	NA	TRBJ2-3	CASDRWTDTQYF	TGTGCCAGCGATAGATGGACAGATACGCAGTATTTT
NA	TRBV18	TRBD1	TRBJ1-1	CASSLRVEQGRWKNTEAFF	TGTGCCAGCTCCCTACGAGTGGAACAGGGGAGGTGGAAGAACACTGAAGCTTTCTTT
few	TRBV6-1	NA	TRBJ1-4	CASSGPPVGEKLFF	TGTGCCAGCAGTGGGCCTCCTGTCGGGGAAAAACTGTTTTTT
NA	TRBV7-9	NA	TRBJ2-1	CASSPLDEQFF	TGTGCCAGCAGCCCCCTCGATGAGCAGTTCTTC
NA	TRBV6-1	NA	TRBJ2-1	CASSVRDSSSYNEQFF	TGTGCCAGCAGTGTGCGGGACTCGAGCTCCTACAATGAGCAGTTCTTC
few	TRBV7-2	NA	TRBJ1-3	CASSFNSGNTIYF	TGTGCCAGCAGCTTCAACTCTGGAAACACCATATATTTT